Shown below are 29 T cell receptor beta chains from a single sample sequenced in a study of T cell responses to AZD1222 COVID-19 vaccine. This table comes from immunoSEQ multiplex PCR, and its TCRdb copy is limited to in-frame clones, with some not included. The table includes 150,000 to 200,000 clones, around 90% detected once. The sample was peripheral blood, taken on day 0 of AZD1222 vaccination. These receptors originate from an adult in good health.

This clone was seen only once. V and J are TRBV6-5 and TRBJ1-6, with a tentative D call TRBD1 (5 bases). Trimming took off 5 bases at V and 8 bases at J, with 16 bases between the two ends. Germline V gene lookup returns CDR1 MNHEY and CDR2 SVGAGI. The CDR3 spans 15 residues. The CDR3 loop reads CASSPIGVGDSPLHF. DNA of the CDR3: TGTGCCAGCAGTCCAATCGGGGTAGGGGATTCACCCCTCCACTTT.

The genes are TRBV5-1 and TRBJ2-1, with 8 positions matching TRBD2. This CDR3 is 17 amino acids long. V shed 4 bases, J shed 2 bases, and the junction held 11 bases outside the gene matches. Germline V lookup: CDR1 SGHRS, CDR2 YFSETQ. For the CDR3, the DNA is TGCGCCAGCAGCGGTTCCGGGTTAGCGGGAACCTACAATGAGCAGTTCTTC. It codes for CASSGSGLAGTYNEQFF.

In its sample, this clone was seen once. The V call is TRBV6-1, the J call TRBJ2-7; D ambiguous. This CDR3 is 13 amino acids long. Looked up from germline, CDR1 is MNHNS and CDR2 is SASEGT. The V and J ends lost 1 base and 2 bases respectively, with 6 bases between them. Here the CDR3 reads CASSEVSAYEQYF. CDR3 in DNA: TGTGCCAGCAGTGAAGTGAGCGCCTACGAGCAGTACTTC.

The chain recombines TRBV6-1 with TRBJ1-2; D not certain. Per germline, CDR1 MNHNS and CDR2 SASEGT. V dropped 0 bases and J dropped 4 bases, with 9 bases sitting between them. This CDR3 is built from 14 residues. Here the CDR3 reads CASSEAQPRYGYTF. For the CDR3, the DNA is TGTGCCAGCAGTGAAGCGCAGCCTCGCTATGGCTACACCTTC.

This sequence joins TRBV7-2 and TRBJ2-1, with 11 bases matching TRBD2. The CDR3 extends over 14 amino acids. The V segment lost 8 bases and the J segment 2 bases; nucleotides outside the gene matches: 2. The germline gives CDR1 SGHTA, CDR2 FQGNSA. CDR3 DNA sequence: TGTGCCAGCCGGGGACTAGCGGCCTACAATGAGCAGTTCTTC. Amino acids: CASRGLAAYNEQFF.

The chain is built from TRBV5-8 and TRBJ2-3; D possibly uses TRBD1 or TRBD2 (5 bases each). V gave up 4 bases and J gave up 4 bases, with 13 bases separating them. The CDR3 is 14 amino acids. The germline V gene encodes CDR1 SGHTS and CDR2 YDEGEE. Written as DNA, the CDR3 is TGTGCCAGCAGCCGGGCCGGGGCGGCAGATACGCAGTATTTT. Its translation: CASSRAGAADTQYF.

The gene calls are TRBV18 and TRBJ2-1; 9 bases match TRBD2. The CDR3 runs 14 residues. V gave up 7 bases and J gave up 7 bases; unmatched junction bases: 8. Germline assignment: CDR1 KGHSH and CDR2 LQKENI. The CDR3 reads CASYTASGANEQFF. The CDR3 region has the DNA TGTGCCAGCTACACCGCTAGCGGGGCGAATGAGCAGTTCTTC.

J is TRBJ2-3 and V is TRBV2; TRBD2 aligns across 7 bases. This CDR3 region has 13 residues. J lost 5 bases, V lost 5 bases, and 4 bases had no gene match. Germline V gives CDR1 SNHLY, CDR2 FYNNEI. As DNA, the CDR3 is TGTGCCAGCAGTCGGGACTATCAAGATACGCAGTATTTT. It translates to CASSRDYQDTQYF.

The chain combines TRBV6-4 with TRBJ1-6; D is unclear. The CDR3 spans 13 residues. Germline V gives CDR1 MRHNA, CDR2 SNTAGT. V was clipped by 9 bases and J by 6 bases, with 12 bases between them. This CDR3 reads CARCGVGNSPLHF. In DNA, the CDR3 is TGTGCCAGATGCGGGGTAGGTAATTCACCCCTCCACTTT.

This clone has a single count. V is TRBV19 and J is TRBJ2-1; 7 nucleotides align to TRBD2. The CDR3 is made up of 16 amino acids. V was clipped by 0 bases and J by 4 bases; unmatched bases: 6. Per germline, CDR1 LNHDA and CDR2 SQIVND (reference sequence). The chain's CDR3 is CASSIDGSGEYNEQFF. The CDR3 DNA follows: TGTGCCAGTAGTATAGATGGAAGCGGGGAGTACAATGAGCAGTTCTTC.

The V and J genes are TRBV20-1 and TRBJ2-1, with D unresolved. CDR1 DFQATT and CDR2 SNEGSKA come from the germline V gene (reference sequence). This CDR3 has 10 residues. Trimming left V 1 base short and J 10 bases short, with 5 bases between. The CDR3 bases are TGCAGTGCTAGAGCGCGCGAGCAGTTCTTC. This gives the protein CSARAREQFF.

This chain links TRBV14 with TRBJ1-1, with D unresolved. The CDR3 has 13 residues. Trimming shortened V by 1 base and J by 6 bases, and 9 bases separated the two germline ends. Germline CDR1 SGHDN, CDR2 FVKESK. The CDR3 protein is CASSQAQSSEAFF. The CDR3, as DNA: TGTGCCAGCAGCCAAGCGCAGTCGTCTGAAGCTTTCTTT.

The J gene is TRBJ2-3, the V gene TRBV5-5; D remains unclear. Germline V gives CDR1 SGHKS, CDR2 YYEKEE (reference sequence). CDR3 length: 12 amino acids. V lost 4 bases and J lost 2, with 5 bases in between. The CDR3 loop reads CASSPYTDTQYF. Here the CDR3 DNA reads TGTGCCAGCAGCCCATACACAGATACGCAGTATTTT.

The V and J genes are TRBV6-4 and TRBJ1-5; tentatively, D is TRBD1 (5 bases). V was trimmed by 5 bases and J by 3 bases, leaving 8 bases between them. CDR1 is MRHNA, CDR2 SNTAGT, per germline. The length of the CDR3 is 13 residues. The DNA of the CDR3 is TGTGCCAGCAGTATGGGGGACAATCAGCCCCAGCATTTT. This codes for CASSMGDNQPQHF.

The V and J genes are TRBV11-3 and TRBJ2-1; 12 bases map to TRBD1. The CDR3 sequence is 16 residues long. V trimming: 4 bases; J trimming: 2 bases; junction bases outside the gene matches: 3. CDR1 SGHNT and CDR2 YENEEA come from the germline V gene. The CDR3 sequence: CASSSGTGGAYNEQFF. The CDR3 DNA reads as TGTGCCAGCAGCTCCGGGACAGGGGGCGCCTACAATGAGCAGTTCTTC.

J is TRBJ2-5 and V is TRBV5-6, with TRBD2 matching 7 bases. Germline loops: CDR1 SGHDT, CDR2 YYEEEE. There are 14 residues in the CDR3. Trimming cost V 4 bases and J 4 bases; bases outside gene matches: 7. DNA of the CDR3: TGTGCCAGCAGCCCCCCCCCGGGGGGAGAGACCCAGTACTTC. Its protein is CASSPPPGGETQYF.

V usage is TRBV6-6 and J usage is TRBJ1-6; D not certain. V dropped 2 bases and J dropped 7 bases, with 9 bases sitting between them. The germline V gene has CDR1 MNHNY and CDR2 SVGAGI (reference sequence). The CDR3 has 14 amino acids. The CDR3 region has the DNA TGTGCCAGCAGTTACGACATCCGAAATTCACCCCTCCACTTT. As protein: CASSYDIRNSPLHF.

With regard to this clone: Other DNA sequences in the same sample also yield this CDR3. This chain uses TRBV5-6 with TRBJ1-2; D perhaps matches TRBD1 (5 bases). The CDR3 has 13 residues. Germline V gives CDR1 SGHDT, CDR2 YYEEEE. V was clipped by 2 bases and J by 6 bases, with 11 bases between them. The DNA of the CDR3 is TGTGCCAGCAGCTTTCGGCAGGGCGATGGCTACACCTTC. This translates into CASSFRQGDGYTF.

This chain connects TRBV28 to TRBJ1-3, with unresolved D. Trimming pared 5 bases from V and 8 bases from J, leaving 13 bases between. The CDR3 extends over 13 amino acids. The V gene's germline CDR1 is MDHEN and CDR2 SYDVKM. CDR3 bases: TGTGCCAGCAGTCCCCGGTGGGAGGACACCATATATTTT. Protein sequence: CASSPRWEDTIYF.

This clone was counted between two and nine times. The chain carries TRBV2 and TRBJ1-1; 8 bases are shared with TRBD1. This CDR3 spans 13 amino acids. Germline V gene lookup returns CDR1 SNHLY and CDR2 FYNNEI. With 9 bases clipped from V and 7 bases from J, the junction kept 10 bases outside the gene matches. The CDR3 loop reads CASRTGKGLEAFF. Written as DNA, the CDR3 is TGTGCCAGTAGGACAGGGAAGGGCCTTGAAGCTTTCTTT.

The chain recombines TRBV4-1 with TRBJ1-3, with D perhaps TRBD1 (6 bases). Germline V gene data show CDR1 as MGHRA and CDR2 as YSYEKL. The CDR3 contains 15 residues. The V end lost 4 bases, the J end lost 0 bases, and 10 bases lay between the germline ends. CDR3 DNA sequence: TGCGCCAGCAGCCGCACAGGGTTCTCTGGAAACACCATATATTTT. Translation: CASSRTGFSGNTIYF.

This clone was picked up one time. The rearrangement uses TRBV12-3 or TRBV12-4 and TRBJ1-5; no clear D gene. V was shortened by 5 bases and J by 9 bases, with 11 bases between the two germline ends. This CDR3 spans 12 amino acids. As DNA, the CDR3 is TGTGCCAGCAGTCTTCCAGGTGGGCCCCAGCATTTT. Its protein is CASSLPGGPQHF.

The V call is TRBV30, the J call TRBJ1-5; weak D call: TRBD1 (5 bases). This CDR3 is built from 13 residues. CDR1 GTSNPN and CDR2 SVGIG come from the germline V gene (reference sequence). Trimming left V 1 base short and J 5 bases short, with 9 bases between. This CDR3 reads CAWSDRGDQPQHF. Here the CDR3 DNA reads TGTGCCTGGAGTGACCGGGGGGATCAGCCCCAGCATTTT.

About this clone: The junction departs from germline at one end; a sequencing error may be responsible. The chain carries TRBV7-7 and TRBJ2-3, with 8 bases lining up with TRBD1. The CDR3 is made up of 15 amino acids. From germline, CDR1 is SSHAT and CDR2 FNYEAQ (reference sequence). The CDR3 DNA reads TGTGCTAGCAGCTCGGGGACAGGCAGTACAGATACGCAGTATTTT. Its translation is CASSSGTGSTDTQYF.

The chain couples TRBV7-9 to TRBJ1-6; the D is unclear. The CDR3 loop spans 16 amino acids. From germline, CDR1 is SEHNR and CDR2 FQNEAQ (reference sequence). V lost 4 bases and J 0 bases, leaving 10 bases between the germline ends. The DNA of the CDR3 is TGTGCCAGCAGCTCCGTGACCAGCTCCTATAATTCACCCCTCCACTTT. Amino acids: CASSSVTSSYNSPLHF.

The gene calls are TRBV7-9 and TRBJ2-5; D possibly uses TRBD1 or TRBD2 (5 bases each). V shed 5 bases and J shed 1 base, with 20 bases lying between them. Germline V gene lookup returns CDR1 SEHNR and CDR2 FQNEAQ (reference sequence). The length of the CDR3 is 17 residues. CDR3 loop: CASSPRGTGVPQETQYF. CDR3 nucleotides: TGTGCCAGCAGCCCACGAGGGACGGGTGTCCCCCAAGAGACCCAGTACTTC.

The chain couples TRBV28 to TRBJ2-7, with TRBD1 identical over 7 bases. The germline V gene has CDR1 MDHEN and CDR2 SYDVKM. Germline trimming cut 5 bases from V and 3 bases from J; bases unmatched to any gene: 10. The CDR3 length is 15 residues. The CDR3 spells CASSTPGTAHYEQYF. The CDR3, as DNA: TGTGCCAGCAGTACCCCCGGGACAGCACACTACGAGCAGTACTTC.

J is TRBJ2-7 and V is TRBV12-3 or TRBV12-4, with 9 bases identical to TRBD1. V lost 6 bases, J lost 4 bases, and 1 base stayed unmatched. CDR3 size: 12 residues. The CDR3 sequence is CASSGQGYEQYF. As DNA, the CDR3 is TGTGCCAGCAGCGGACAGGGGTACGAGCAGTACTTC.

The J gene is TRBJ2-2, the V gene TRBV11-3; no reliable D call. Germline V gene sequence: CDR1 SGHNT, CDR2 YENEEA. V shed 3 bases and J shed 4 bases, with 6 bases lying between them. This CDR3 contains 13 residues. The CDR3, as DNA: TGTGCCAGCAGCTTCGGTCCCACCGGGGAGCTGTTTTTT. Translation: CASSFGPTGELFF.